This TCR beta chain was captured in a study of molecular identifiers for immune sequencing clone quantification. For this clonotype: A read error may be the cause here, since a much bigger clone is one base away.

The CDR3 extends over 14 amino acids. The V end was cut by 4 bases, the J end by 7 bases, with 14 bases between. From germline, CDR1 is SEHNR and CDR2 FQNEAQ (reference sequence). TCRdb used MiXCR to reprocess the PCR reads, holding one entry per CDR3 protein. The sample has about 40,000 distinct CDR3 sequences; 15% to 20% are singletons. Sequenced material: naive CD8+ T cells from blood, with Jurkat cell RNA spiked in. Subset defined: FACS-sorted CD8+CD4-CCR7+CD45RA+ naive T cells. This clonotype was obtained from a human donor in good health. Some libraries in this study had Jurkat cell RNA spiked in. The chain recombines TRBV7-9 with TRBJ2-1, with D possibly being TRBD2 (6 bases). CDR3 nucleotide sequence: TGTGCCAGCAGCTCAGCGGCGGGGCGTAATGAGCAGTTCTTC. As protein: CASSSAAGRNEQFF.